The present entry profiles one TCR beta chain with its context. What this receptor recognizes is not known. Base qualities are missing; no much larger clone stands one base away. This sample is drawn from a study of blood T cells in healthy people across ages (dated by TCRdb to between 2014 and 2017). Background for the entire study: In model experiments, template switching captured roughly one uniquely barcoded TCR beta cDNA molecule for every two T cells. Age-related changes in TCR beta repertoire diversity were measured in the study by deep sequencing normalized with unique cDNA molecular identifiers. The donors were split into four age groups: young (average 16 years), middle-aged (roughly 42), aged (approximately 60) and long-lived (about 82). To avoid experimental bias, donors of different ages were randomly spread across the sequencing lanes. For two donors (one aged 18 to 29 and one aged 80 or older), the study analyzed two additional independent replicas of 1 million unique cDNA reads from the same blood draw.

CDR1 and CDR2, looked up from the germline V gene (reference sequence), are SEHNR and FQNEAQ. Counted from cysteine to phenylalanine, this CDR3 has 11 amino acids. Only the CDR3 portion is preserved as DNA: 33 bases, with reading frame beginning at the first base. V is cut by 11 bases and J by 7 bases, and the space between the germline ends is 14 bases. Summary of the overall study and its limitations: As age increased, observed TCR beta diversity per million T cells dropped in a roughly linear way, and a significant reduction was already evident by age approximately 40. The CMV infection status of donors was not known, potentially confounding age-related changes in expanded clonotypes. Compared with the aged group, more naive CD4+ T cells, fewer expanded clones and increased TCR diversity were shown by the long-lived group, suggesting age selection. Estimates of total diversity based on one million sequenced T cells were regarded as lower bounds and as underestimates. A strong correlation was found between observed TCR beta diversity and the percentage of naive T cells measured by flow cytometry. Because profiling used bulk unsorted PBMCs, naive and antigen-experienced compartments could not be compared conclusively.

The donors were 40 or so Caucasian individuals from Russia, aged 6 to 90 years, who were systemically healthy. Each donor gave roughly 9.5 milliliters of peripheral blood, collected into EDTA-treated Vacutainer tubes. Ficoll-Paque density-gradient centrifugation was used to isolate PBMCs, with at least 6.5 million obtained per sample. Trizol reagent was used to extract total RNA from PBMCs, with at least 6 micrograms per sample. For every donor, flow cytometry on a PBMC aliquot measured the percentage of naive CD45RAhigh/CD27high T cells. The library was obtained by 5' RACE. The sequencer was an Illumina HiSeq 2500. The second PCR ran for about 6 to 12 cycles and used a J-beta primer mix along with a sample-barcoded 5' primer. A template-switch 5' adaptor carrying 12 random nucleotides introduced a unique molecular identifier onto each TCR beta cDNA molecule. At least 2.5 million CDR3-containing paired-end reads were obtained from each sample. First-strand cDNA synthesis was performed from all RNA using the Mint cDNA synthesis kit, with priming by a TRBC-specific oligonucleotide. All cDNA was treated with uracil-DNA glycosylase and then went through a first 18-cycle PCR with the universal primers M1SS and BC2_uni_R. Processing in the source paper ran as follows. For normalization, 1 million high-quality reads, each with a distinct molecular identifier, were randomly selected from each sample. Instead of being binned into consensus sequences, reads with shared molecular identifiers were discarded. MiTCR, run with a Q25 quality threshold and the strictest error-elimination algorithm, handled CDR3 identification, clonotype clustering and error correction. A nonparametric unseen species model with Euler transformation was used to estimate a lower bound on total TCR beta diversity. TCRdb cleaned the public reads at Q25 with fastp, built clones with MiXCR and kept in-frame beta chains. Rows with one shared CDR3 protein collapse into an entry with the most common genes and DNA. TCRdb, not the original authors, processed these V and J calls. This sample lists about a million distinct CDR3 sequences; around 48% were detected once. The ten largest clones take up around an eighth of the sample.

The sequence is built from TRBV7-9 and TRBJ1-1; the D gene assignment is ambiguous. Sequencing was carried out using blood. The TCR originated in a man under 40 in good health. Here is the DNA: TGTGCCCTCAGAGGGATTCTTGAAGCTTTCTTT. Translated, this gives CALRGILEAFF.